This TCR beta chain was retrieved from a study of T cell responses to AZD1222 COVID-19 vaccine (dated by TCRdb to about 2021). Broadly, across the study: AZD1222 recipients with second doses at about 4 weeks or about 12 weeks were pooled, because spike-specific TCR depth and breadth did not differ between schedules. Trial participants were enrolled by age into subgroups of 18-55, 56-69 and 70-plus years, and about 150, 27 and 61 TCR-sequenced participants, respectively, were included in these subgroups. TCR sequencing was performed for 230 to 250 trial participants, of whom about 200 were given two doses of AZD1222 and approximately 25 were given two doses of MenACWY control vaccine.

Read against the paper, the sample's time point label means: baseline before first vaccination. Vaccinee samples came from UK trials COV001 and COV002, including a single-blind randomized controlled phase 2/3 trial of AZD1222 (ChAdOx1 nCoV-19) in healthy adults. Trial participant PBMC samples were collected at day 0 and day 28 after the second dose for TCRbeta chain sequencing. On the study overall, not on this receptor specifically: Epitopes outside the regions mutated in the B.1.351 and B.1.1.7 variants were reportedly recognized by nearly half of the unique spike-specific TCRs. Conclusions about previously exposed vaccinees were limited because only 5 or 6 AZD1222 recipients were SARS-CoV-2 seropositive at baseline. In the small 56-69-year group, the increase in depth fell short of significance, most likely because of low power. No day 14 peak-response samples were available, so repertoires were characterized only after the peak T cell response. Participants were mostly white British, with more females than males. The authors suggested clonal diversity may have been underestimated. Vaccine-associated CD4 TCRs spanned the whole spike protein, with dominant responses in regions 160-218 and 743-854. After two AZD1222 doses, spike-specific TCR breadth and depth were significantly higher than at day 0 and than in MenACWY recipients.

In regard to this clone: The antigen it recognizes is unknown. Per-base qualities were not stored, and no clone one base away is much larger.

The CDR3 regions of human TCRbeta chains were subjected to immunosequencing. Per the original workflow: TCRs in the repertoires were matched against a reference library of SARS-CoV-2-specific TCRs that had been generated with the MIRA antigen-specificity platform. Breadth was defined as the fraction of unique TCRs that were SARS-CoV-2-associated. Depth was defined as the fraction of total T cells that were SARS-CoV-2-associated. Using the MIRA data, each spike-specific TCR was assigned both to the spike region to which the TCR was reactive and to a CD4 or CD8 class. Log10-transformed breadth and depth values were compared by one-way ANOVA with Sidak's multiple comparisons tests. In TCRdb, the immuneACCESS table is reduced to in-frame sequences with V and J assigned. These tables do not hold every clone; where another copy was compared, an unresolved V gene accounts for under half, and the others remain unexplained. That table furnishes V, J and clone size, whereas the DNA furnished D and trimming. For this sample the table gives about 150,000 clones, of which over 75% were detected only once. The ten top clones hold 1.1% to 1.5% of the sample.

The CDR1 and CDR2 encoded by the germline V gene are MNHEY and SVGAGI. V and J are trimmed by 5 bases and 7 bases, and the gene matches miss 8 bases of the junction. The CDR3 holds 15 amino acids from the cysteine to the phenylalanine. The kept DNA is CDR3 alone, 45 bases in frame from the first base. The chain links TRBV6-5 with TRBJ2-1; the central 10 bases match TRBD2. The sample in question was peripheral blood, obtained on day 0 of AZD1222 vaccination. The clonotype was recovered from an adult in good health. The CDR3 reads CASSNLAGVRNEQFF. The nucleotide sequence reads as follows: TGTGCCAGCAGTAATCTAGCGGGGGTTAGAAATGAGCAGTTCTTC.